The subject of this entry is one T cell receptor beta chain. Its antigen is currently unknown. CDR3 length: 13 residues. Germline V gene lookup returns CDR1 SGHRS and CDR2 YFSETQ. V lost 4 bases, J lost 4 bases, and 11 bases lay in between. Produced via immunoSEQ multiplex PCR; TCRdb's table is partial and in-frame only. The sample holds over 120,000 clones; 85% to 95% are singletons and the top ten take about 1.7%. These data originate in a study of cytomegalovirus exposure and HLA in healthy donors. Study-wide findings and caveats: Cytomegalovirus-associated status was assigned to 164 TCR beta chains.

The receptor's source is a man aged 18 to 30 in good health and CMV-seropositive. This rearrangement joins TRBV5-1 to TRBJ2-5; D gene uncertain. Material for sequencing was PBMCs. For the CDR3, the DNA is TGCGCCAGCAGCCCTGAGCTGAGAGAGACCCAGTACTTC. This translates into CASSPELRETQYF. The full variable domain, rest sourced from reference TRBV5-1 and TRBJ2-5, is KAGVTQTPRYLIKTRGQQVTLSCSPISGHRSVSWYQQTPGQGLQFLFEYFSETQRNKGNFPGRFSGRQFSNSRSEMNVSTLELGDSALYLCASSPELRETQYFGPGTRLLVL.